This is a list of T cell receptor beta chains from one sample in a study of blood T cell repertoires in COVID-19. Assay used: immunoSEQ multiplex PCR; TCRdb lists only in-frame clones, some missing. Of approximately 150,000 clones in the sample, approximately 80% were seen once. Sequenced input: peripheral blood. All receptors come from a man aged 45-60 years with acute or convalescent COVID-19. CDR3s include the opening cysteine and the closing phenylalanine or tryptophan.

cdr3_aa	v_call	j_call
CASSLVSGSYNEQFF	TRBV5-1	TRBJ2-1
CASSYREVNQPQHF	TRBV19	TRBJ1-5
CASSSDGKDEQFF	TRBV12-3/TRBV12-4	TRBJ2-1
CASSQETGGGYEQYF	TRBV4-1	TRBJ2-7
CASTISGINTEAFF	TRBV28	TRBJ1-1
CASSPISGGAETQYF	TRBV18	TRBJ2-5
CASSSGQGYQPQHF	TRBV6-5	TRBJ1-5
CASSLGVEAFF	TRBV5-5	TRBJ1-1
CASSGVRPTPRGWNTEAFF	TRBV2	TRBJ1-1
CASSRVGQTNQPQHF	TRBV28	TRBJ1-5
CASKPGQMNTEAFF	TRBV10-1	TRBJ1-1
CASGTTSGQETQYF	TRBV7-9	TRBJ2-5
CASSKVVGGKAFF	TRBV21-1	TRBJ1-1
CASSPYAPTYNEQFF	TRBV18	TRBJ2-1
CASSEGQGLYGYTF	TRBV9	TRBJ1-2
CASSGRDRGLDEQFF	TRBV2	TRBJ2-1
CASSQDLGALNTEAFF	TRBV3-1/TRBV3-2	TRBJ1-1
CASSTGTVNTGELFF	TRBV10-2	TRBJ2-2
CATHRGRGHGYTF	TRBV11-2	TRBJ1-2
CASSESQLGADTQYF	TRBV6-1	TRBJ2-3
CASGKTGEDGELFF	TRBV5-1	TRBJ2-2
CASSYYRQGKAPLHF	TRBV6-5	TRBJ1-6
CASSLGDRGYGYTF	TRBV6-5	TRBJ1-2
CASSHGRTGGPGYTF	TRBV4-1	TRBJ1-2
CASSGGNQPQHF	TRBV27	TRBJ1-5
CASSLSFRVRYGYTF	TRBV5-8	TRBJ1-2
CASSSMAVSSYNEQFF	TRBV11-2	TRBJ2-1
CASSRDRYTF	TRBV18	TRBJ1-2
CASSSSGGIRETQYF	TRBV5-5	TRBJ2-5
CAWSTERYYGYTF	TRBV30	TRBJ1-2
CSVDGRGLATDTQYF	TRBV29-1	TRBJ2-3
CASSLTGQGTEAFF	TRBV7-2	TRBJ1-1
CAISEESEKLFF	TRBV10-3	TRBJ1-4
CASSSLGIGDTEAFF	TRBV27	TRBJ1-1
CASSLAAGNGYTF	TRBV7-9	TRBJ1-2
CASGLNSYNEQFF	TRBV12-5	TRBJ2-1
CASSPSPGTNLGGTGELFF	TRBV4-1	TRBJ2-2
CASSEGHLNTEAFF	TRBV2	TRBJ1-1
CASSRAPQGSNTGELFF	TRBV7-6	TRBJ2-2
CASSLETGVGYNSPLHF	TRBV5-1	TRBJ1-6
CASTPPGTGELFF	TRBV6-5	TRBJ2-2
CATSPQGLNYGYTF	TRBV24-1	TRBJ1-2
CASSYTTGSTDTQYF	TRBV5-1	TRBJ2-3
CASSVGPDFYTGELFF	TRBV9	TRBJ2-2
CASSLGSGSPLHF	TRBV5-6	TRBJ1-6
CAISEDLRGYGYTF	TRBV10-3	TRBJ1-2
CASTRHGGGYGYTF	TRBV6-5	TRBJ1-2
CASKGTGYSPLHF	TRBV19	TRBJ1-6
CASSPQTGKEKLFF	TRBV18	TRBJ1-4
CASSQGRARDTEAFF	TRBV19	TRBJ1-1
CASSMHPTGTGETQYF	TRBV9	TRBJ2-5
CASSPGHQNQPQHF	TRBV9	TRBJ1-5
CASSSGGRTDTQYF	TRBV7-3	TRBJ2-3
CASSLAPTGGTGELFF	TRBV7-2	TRBJ2-2
CASRTQGFWTEAFF	TRBV5-6	TRBJ1-1